Each of the 7 T cell receptor beta chains below was sequenced from the same sample in a study of beta chain features in type 1 diabetes. Every isolated RNA sample was fully reverse transcribed, so sequencing captured expressed TCRB transcripts. Measured with immunoSEQ multiplex PCR; TCRdb has only the in-frame clones, and not every one. The sample holds about 320,000 clones, around 15% seen once. The specimen sequenced was central memory CD4+ T cells from blood. The receptors originated from a man under 40 in good health.

The chain links TRBV2 to TRBJ1-5; unclear D gene. Looked up from germline, CDR1 is SNHLY and CDR2 is FYNNEI. V gave up 5 bases and J gave up 2 bases, with 10 bases separating them. The CDR3 spans 14 residues. This CDR3 reads CASSPDVGNQPQHF. CDR3 DNA sequence: TGTGCCAGCAGTCCCGACGTGGGCAATCAGCCCCAGCATTTT.

This clone appeared a few times. This chain connects TRBV6-1 to TRBJ2-7; the match to TRBD2 covers 7 bases. The CDR3 spans 11 residues. Germline V gene data show CDR1 as MNHNS and CDR2 as SASEGT. Trimming at V came to 7 bases and at J to 9 bases, leaving 6 bases not matched to a gene. CDR3 DNA: TGTGCCAGCAACCAGGGAGGGAGGCAGTACTTC. It translates to CASNQGGRQYF.

This clone was detected a few times. The rearrangement uses TRBV7-9 and TRBJ2-5; 8 nucleotides line up with TRBD2. V gave up 5 bases and J gave up 5 bases; unmatched junction bases: 13. The CDR3 covers 16 residues. CDR1 SEHNR and CDR2 FQNEAQ come from the germline V gene (reference sequence). CDR3 loop: CASSQMTGRVWETQYF. The CDR3 coding sequence is TGTGCCAGCAGCCAAATGACCGGGAGGGTCTGGGAGACCCAGTACTTC.

The chain links TRBV11-2 to TRBJ1-1; unclear D gene. V lost 2 bases and J 0 bases, leaving 4 bases between the germline ends. The germline V gene has CDR1 SGHAT and CDR2 FQNNGV. The length of the CDR3 is 13 residues. CDR3 DNA sequence: TGTGCCAGCAGCTTAACGTTGAACACTGAAGCTTTCTTT. Protein product: CASSLTLNTEAFF.

This clone has just a few counts. The junction departs from germline at one end; a sequencing error may be responsible. The chain carries TRBV5-1 and TRBJ2-1, with D perhaps TRBD2 (5 bases). The CDR3 has 14 residues. Germline V gene sequence: CDR1 SGHRS, CDR2 YFSETQ. In DNA form, the CDR3 reads TGCGCCAGCAGCTTTACAAGCGGCTACGATGAGCAGTTCTTC. Its translation is CASSFTSGYDEQFF.

In its sample, this clone was seen a few times. The chain recombines TRBV5-1 with TRBJ1-1; D is uncertain. Between the trimmed V and J ends, which lost 5 bases and 6 bases, there was a span of 14 bases. The CDR3 sequence is 13 residues long. Germline lookup yields CDR1 SGHRS and CDR2 YFSETQ. The CDR3 DNA follows: TGCGCCAGCAGACGCCGGGAGCGGGCTGAAGCTTTCTTT. Its translation: CASRRRERAEAFF.

V usage is TRBV29-1 and J usage is TRBJ2-5; the D is unclear. The CDR3 has 15 amino acids. V shed 0 bases and J shed 6 bases, with 17 bases lying between them. Germline values: CDR1 SQVTM, CDR2 ANQGSEA. CDR3 sequence (DNA): TGCAGCGTTGAAGACAAGACCGCTTTAAGAAAGACCCAGTACTTC. It is translated as CSVEDKTALRKTQYF.